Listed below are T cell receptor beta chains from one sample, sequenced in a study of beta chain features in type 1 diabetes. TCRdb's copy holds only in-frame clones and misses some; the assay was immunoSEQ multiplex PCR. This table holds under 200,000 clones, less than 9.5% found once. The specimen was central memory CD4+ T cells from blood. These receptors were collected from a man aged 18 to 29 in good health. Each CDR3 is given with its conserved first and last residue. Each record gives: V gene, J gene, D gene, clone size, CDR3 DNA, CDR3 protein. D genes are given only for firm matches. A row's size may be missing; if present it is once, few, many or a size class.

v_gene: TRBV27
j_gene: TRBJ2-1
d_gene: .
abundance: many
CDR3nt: TGTGCCAGCAGTTCGTTAGCGGAAACTGAGCAGTTCTTC
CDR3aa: CASSSLAETEQFF

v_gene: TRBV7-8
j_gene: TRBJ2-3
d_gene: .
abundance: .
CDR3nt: TGTGCCAGCAGCTTAGTGGGGCTAGTTTTAGTTACGCAGTATTTT
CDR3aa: CASSLVGLVLVTQYF

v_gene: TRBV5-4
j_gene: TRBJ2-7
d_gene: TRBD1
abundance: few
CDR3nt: TGTGCCAGCCGACCCCAGGGGGCCGCCTACGAGCAGTACTTC
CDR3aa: CASRPQGAAYEQYF

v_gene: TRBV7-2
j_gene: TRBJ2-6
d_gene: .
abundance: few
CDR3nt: TGTGCCAGCAGCACCGGGGGGGCCAACGTCCTGACTTTC
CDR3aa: CASSTGGANVLTF

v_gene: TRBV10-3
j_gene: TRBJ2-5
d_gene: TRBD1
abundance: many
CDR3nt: TGTGCCATCAGGAAAGACAGGGGCCAAGAGACCCAGTACTTC
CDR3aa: CAIRKDRGQETQYF

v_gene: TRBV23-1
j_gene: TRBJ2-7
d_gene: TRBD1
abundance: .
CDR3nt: TGCGCCAGCAGAGGCCGACAGGGGCCCCACTCCTACGAGCAGTACTTC
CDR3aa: CASRGRQGPHSYEQYF

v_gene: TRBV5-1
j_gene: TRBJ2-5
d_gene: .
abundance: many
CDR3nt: TGCGCCAGCAGTCGAGTCCCCGCGGAGACCCAGTACTTC
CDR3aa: CASSRVPAETQYF

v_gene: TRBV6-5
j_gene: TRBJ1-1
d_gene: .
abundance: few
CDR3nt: TGTGCCAGCAGTTCACCAGGGGATATAACTGAAGCTTTCTTT
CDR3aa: CASSSPGDITEAFF

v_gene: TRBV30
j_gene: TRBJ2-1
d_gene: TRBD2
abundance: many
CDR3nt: TGTGCCTCCGGGACTAGCGGGGGGATGAATGAGCAGTTCTTC
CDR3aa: CASGTSGGMNEQFF

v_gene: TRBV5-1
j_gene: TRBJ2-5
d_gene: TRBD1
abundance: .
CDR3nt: TGCGCCAGCAGCCGTACTGGACAGGATCAAGAGACCCAGTACTTC
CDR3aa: CASSRTGQDQETQYF

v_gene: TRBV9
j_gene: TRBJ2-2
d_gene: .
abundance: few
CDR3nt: TGTGCCAGCAGCTTTCAGTACGGGGAGCTGTTTTTT
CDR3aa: CASSFQYGELFF

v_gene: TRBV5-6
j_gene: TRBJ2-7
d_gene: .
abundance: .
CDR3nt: TGTGCCAGCAGCCTTAGCTCCTACGAGCAGTACTTC
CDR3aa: CASSLSSYEQYF

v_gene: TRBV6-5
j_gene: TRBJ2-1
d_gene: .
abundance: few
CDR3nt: TGTGCCAGCAGTTACTCGGTGGATTCGCCAGGAGGCGAGCAGTTCTTC
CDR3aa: CASSYSVDSPGGEQFF

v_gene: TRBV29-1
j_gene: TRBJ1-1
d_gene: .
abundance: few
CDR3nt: TGCAGCCCACCCCAGGGTGACACTGAAGCTTTCTTT
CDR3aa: CSPPQGDTEAFF

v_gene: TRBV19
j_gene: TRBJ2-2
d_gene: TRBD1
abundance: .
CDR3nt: TGTGCCAGCACGAGGGGGCAGGTCGGGGAGCTGTTTTTT
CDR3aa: CASTRGQVGELFF

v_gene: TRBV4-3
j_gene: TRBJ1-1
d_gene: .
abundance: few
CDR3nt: TGCGCCAGCAGCCAAGCCACAGGATTACCGAACACTGAAGCTTTCTTT
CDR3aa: CASSQATGLPNTEAFF

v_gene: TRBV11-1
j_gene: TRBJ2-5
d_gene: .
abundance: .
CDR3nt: TGTGCCAGCAGCTTTGAGGGCCGAGAGACCCAGTACTTC
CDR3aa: CASSFEGRETQYF

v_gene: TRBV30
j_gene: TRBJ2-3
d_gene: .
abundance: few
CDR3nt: TGTGCCTGGAGTCGAAAGGGAGGTACAGATACGCAGTATTTT
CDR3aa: CAWSRKGGTDTQYF

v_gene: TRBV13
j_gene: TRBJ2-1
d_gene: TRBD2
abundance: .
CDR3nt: TGTGCCAGCAGCTTAGACTCCGGACTAGCGGGGATGAATGAGCAGTTCTTC
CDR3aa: CASSLDSGLAGMNEQFF

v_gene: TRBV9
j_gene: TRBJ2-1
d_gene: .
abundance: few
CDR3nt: TGTGCCAGCAGCGTAGACGGTGATTCCCGATCTGAGCAGTTCTTC
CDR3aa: CASSVDGDSRSEQFF

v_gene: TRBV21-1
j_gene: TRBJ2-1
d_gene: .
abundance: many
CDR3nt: TGTGCCAGCAGCAATCGACTAGCGGGAGCATTGGATGAGCAGTTCTTC
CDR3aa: CASSNRLAGALDEQFF

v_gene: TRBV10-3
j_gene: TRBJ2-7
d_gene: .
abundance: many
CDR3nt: TGTGCCATCAGTCCAGCGGGCTACGAGCAGTACTTC
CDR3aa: CAISPAGYEQYF